This is a list of T cell receptor beta chains from one sample in a study of T cells expressing NK-cell markers. Using the 5' RACE reads, TCRdb records one entry per CDR3 protein without DNA. The listing contains about 260,000 distinct CDR3 sequences. The material sequenced was blood T cells: a sorted CD56 or NKG2C T cell subset, CD4+ or CD8+ T cells, or bulk PBMC T cells (not recorded which). Receptor source: a woman between 18 and 70 years old in good health. Each CDR3 is given with its conserved first and last residue.

CDR3aa,j_gene,v_gene
CSALEDGDQPQHF,TRBJ1-5,TRBV29-1
CASSREGLEKLFF,TRBJ1-4,TRBV3-1
CASSPGTGVPSVPQHF,TRBJ1-5,TRBV12-3/TRBV12-4
CSAREPGYTDTQYF,TRBJ2-3,TRBV20-1
CSANERDIHEQFF,TRBJ2-1,TRBV20-1
CASSRDGRAYNTQYF,TRBJ2-3,TRBV27
CASSTTGVHSPLHF,TRBJ1-6,TRBV12-3/TRBV12-4
CASSGRDRQFF,TRBJ2-1,TRBV27
CASSEASLGNTIYF,TRBJ1-3,TRBV6-1
CASSNRDSRREQYF,TRBJ2-7,TRBV7-2
CASSFRSAGANVLTF,TRBJ2-6,TRBV12-3/TRBV12-4
CSARAGGNTGELFF,TRBJ2-2,TRBV20-1
CASSPRASGGRSGELFF,TRBJ2-2,TRBV4-3
CSGQTQETQYF,TRBJ2-5,TRBV20-1
CAISESGLAGNEQFF,TRBJ2-1,TRBV10-3
CASTSQGDLSLHF,TRBJ1-6,TRBV6-6
CAAQGYSSSYNEQFF,TRBJ2-1,TRBV25-1
CSAPPVAGNTIYF,TRBJ1-3,TRBV20-1
CASSQRTGGETQYF,TRBJ2-5,TRBV4-3
CSARDLRTGAYGYTF,TRBJ1-2,TRBV20-1
CSALPQGAYNSPLHF,TRBJ1-6,TRBV20-1
CASSPGIPNTGELFF,TRBJ2-2,TRBV7-3
CASSGYMDLGGAEAFF,TRBJ1-1,TRBV11-1
CSATTGNTEAFF,TRBJ1-1,TRBV20-1
CASSQDISAGRYGYTF,TRBJ1-2,TRBV14
CASSVDSNQPQHF,TRBJ1-5,TRBV5-1
CASNGRTSSYNEQFF,TRBJ2-1,TRBV6-1
CAIRGTGERSYNEQFF,TRBJ2-1,TRBV10-3
CASSPFRGGDTGELFF,TRBJ2-2,TRBV7-3
CSVGVSGANVLTF,TRBJ2-6,TRBV29-1
CAWSGVYGGDANYEQYF,TRBJ2-7,TRBV30
CASSPQMGPYGYTF,TRBJ1-2,TRBV4-3
CASSSDRGTGTQYF,TRBJ2-3,TRBV7-2
CSAMTSGTGELFF,TRBJ2-2,TRBV20-1
CASSLARQGNYNEQFF,TRBJ2-1,TRBV12-3/TRBV12-4
CSVEVLGDEQFF,TRBJ2-1,TRBV29-1
CASSIRLGGCSYEQYF,TRBJ2-7,TRBV21-1
CASSPGAGKETQYF,TRBJ2-5,TRBV5-1
CASHNLGGGIGSPLHF,TRBJ1-6,TRBV7-9
CASSIGLNTGELFF,TRBJ2-2,TRBV7-2
CASRPTSGSITDTQYF,TRBJ2-3,TRBV6-1
CASSVGSGGQETQYF,TRBJ2-5,TRBV5-5
CASSYSTGEGEQYF,TRBJ2-7,TRBV6-2/TRBV6-3
CATNRGYDYEQYF,TRBJ2-7,TRBV12-3/TRBV12-4
CASSREGSSTDTQYF,TRBJ2-3,TRBV4-2